The 8 T cell receptor beta chains below come from one sample, sequenced in a study of Ad26.COV2.S vaccination and SARS-CoV-2 variants. TCRdb's table, derived via immunoSEQ multiplex PCR, lists solely in-frame clones and lacks some. Of about 420,000 clones in the sample, more than 75% were seen once. Noted treatment: roughly 19 received Ad26.COV2.S at low or high dose, single or two shots; roughly five received placebo; per-sample allocation not given. Following the first vaccine or placebo injection, samples were taken on day 63. The sequencing here drew on peripheral blood, taken in a trial of Ad26.COV2.S vaccine versus placebo. These receptors were taken from a person aged 18 to 65 who received the Ad26.COV2.S COVID-19 vaccine or a placebo.

This clone showed up just a few times. The V gene is TRBV4-2, the J gene TRBJ1-3; no clear D. Germline V lookup: CDR1 LGHNA, CDR2 YNFKEQ. This CDR3 spans 18 amino acids. V lost 0 bases and J lost 0, with 15 bases in between. The CDR3 bases are TGTGCCAGCAGCCAAGATTTGTACACCCCGTACTCTGGAAACACCATATATTTT. Amino acid sequence: CASSQDLYTPYSGNTIYF.

This chain links TRBV19 with TRBJ2-5; D unresolved. The CDR3 is 13 residues long. The germline V gene encodes CDR1 LNHDA and CDR2 SQIVND (reference sequence). V lost 5 bases, J lost 4 bases, and 11 bases lay in between. CDR3: CASSWSDRETQYF. The CDR3 nucleotides are TGTGCCAGTAGTTGGAGCGATCGAGAGACCCAGTACTTC.

The V gene is TRBV30, the J gene TRBJ1-5, with D possibly matching TRBD1 (6 bases). CDR3 size: 15 residues. Germline CDR1 is GTSNPN and CDR2 is SVGIG (reference sequence). Trimming took off 4 bases at V and 4 bases at J, with 17 bases between the two ends. The CDR3 region is CAWNLGGGSNQPQHF. In DNA form, the CDR3 reads TGTGCCTGGAATTTGGGAGGGGGGTCGAATCAGCCCCAGCATTTT.

This chain joins TRBV4-3 and TRBJ2-3; 12 bases line up with TRBD2. J lost 0 bases, V lost 0 bases, and 7 bases had no gene match. Germline V gene lookup returns CDR1 LGHNA and CDR2 YSLEER. The length of the CDR3 is 19 residues. CDR3 DNA sequence: TGCGCCAGCAGCCAAGAGGTACTAGCGGGGGGCTGGAGCACAGATACGCAGTATTTT. Translating gives CASSQEVLAGGWSTDTQYF.

This sequence joins TRBV7-2 and TRBJ1-5, with D hard to call. V lost 2 bases and J 6 bases, leaving 20 bases between the germline ends. The CDR3 length is 17 residues. CDR1 and CDR2 (germline): SGHTA, FQGNSA. The CDR3 loop is CASSLTSPVTSGQPQHF. The CDR3 DNA reads TGTGCCAGCAGCTTAACCTCCCCTGTTACCAGTGGTCAGCCCCAGCATTTT.

The V gene is TRBV7-2, the J gene TRBJ2-3, with 7 bases aligning to TRBD1. The germline V gene has CDR1 SGHTA and CDR2 FQGNSA. Trimming took 5 bases from V and 0 from J; bases not matched to a gene: 8. The CDR3 extends over 16 amino acids. As DNA, the CDR3 is TGTGCCAGCAGCCCGCGGGTGGGACAGAGCACAGATACGCAGTATTTT. Amino acids: CASSPRVGQSTDTQYF.

The V gene is TRBV10-3, the J gene TRBJ2-3; D might be TRBD2 (5 bases). CDR1 is ENHRY, CDR2 SYGVKD, per germline. CDR3 length equals 14 residues. V was clipped by 4 bases and J by 10 bases, with 18 bases between them. The chain's CDR3 is CAISGSGALKAQYF. The CDR3 DNA reads TGTGCCATCAGTGGCAGCGGTGCCTTGAAGGCGCAGTATTTT.

The chain uses TRBV5-1 and TRBJ1-1; D is unresolved. Germline lookup yields CDR1 SGHRS and CDR2 YFSETQ. The CDR3 totals 13 residues. V was clipped by 0 bases and J by 5 bases, with 8 bases between them. CDR3 sequence: CASSLATGTEAFF. In DNA, the CDR3 is TGCGCCAGCAGCTTGGCCACGGGGACTGAAGCTTTCTTT.